Each of the 15 T cell receptor beta chains below was sequenced from the same sample in a study of blood T cells in healthy people across ages. It was with a sample-barcoded 5' primer and a J-beta primer mix that a second PCR of about 7 to 12 cycles was run. MiXCR, run by TCRdb on the 5' RACE reads, gives a single entry per CDR3 protein. The data show 550,000 to 700,000 distinct CDR3 sequences, about 26% seen once. The sequenced material came from blood. The receptors derive from a woman aged 70-85 years in good health.

The J gene is TRBJ1-5, the V gene TRBV5-1; 8 nucleotides align to TRBD1. Trimming took 5 bases from V and 5 from J; bases not matched to a gene: 3. Germline V CDR1 and CDR2: SGHRS, YFSETQ. The CDR3 runs 13 residues. CDR3 in DNA: TGCGCCAGCAGACCGGACAGGGATCAGCCCCAGCATTTT. It translates to CASRPDRDQPQHF.

V gene TRBV7-9 combines with J gene TRBJ1-3, with TRBD1 identical over 7 bases. Germline V gene lookup returns CDR1 SEHNR and CDR2 FQNEAQ (reference sequence). V was clipped by 5 bases and J by 4 bases; unmatched bases: 8. This CDR3 spans 15 amino acids. The CDR3 DNA follows: TGTGCCAGCAGCGAATGGGACAGTCTGGGAAACACCATATATTTT. This translates into CASSEWDSLGNTIYF.

In this sample, this clonotype turned up a few times. The gene calls are TRBV29-1 and TRBJ2-1; D gene uncertain. V shed 8 bases and J shed 8 bases, with 19 bases lying between them. CDR1 SQVTM and CDR2 ANQGSEA come from the germline V gene. The CDR3 runs 13 residues. The DNA for the CDR3 is TGCAGCTCCCGCCTGGGGAACTGGGATGAGCAGTTCTTC. It is translated as CSSRLGNWDEQFF.

This clonotype was seen a few times. No conserved phenylalanine or tryptophan is present at the end of the CDR3, so a read error is the likely explanation. The chain recombines TRBV19 with TRBJ1-2; tentatively, D is TRBD1 (6 bases). Germline CDR1 reads LNHDA; CDR2 reads SQIVND (reference sequence). The CDR3 has 13 residues. V lost 9 bases and J 5 bases, leaving 16 bases between the germline ends. This chain's CDR3 is CARLPTTGYGYTL. The CDR3 bases are TGTGCCAGATTACCCACCACAGGGTATGGCTACACCCTC.

This clonotype was detected only a few times. This rearrangement joins TRBV7-8 to TRBJ2-1, with TRBD2 matching over 7 bases. The length of the CDR3 is 15 residues. The germline CDR1 and CDR2 sequences are SGHVS and FQNEAQ. The ends lost 5 bases at V and 1 base at J; junction bases unmatched: 5. CDR3 residues: CASSTRGDSYNEQFF. In nucleotides, the CDR3 is TGTGCCAGCAGCACCCGGGGGGATTCCTACAATGAGCAGTTCTTC.

This clonotype was seen only a few times. The chain couples TRBV7-2 to TRBJ2-7, with D tentatively TRBD2 (8 bases). This CDR3 has 16 residues. Germline-derived CDR1 and CDR2 are SGHTA and FQGNSA. V was cut by 5 bases and J by 3 bases, with 20 bases left in between. Written as DNA, the CDR3 is TGTGCCAGCAGCCCCCATCAGGGGGGGACTAGCTACGAGCAGTACTTC. Translated, it gives CASSPHQGGTSYEQYF.

This clonotype turned up a few times. V and J are TRBV5-1 and TRBJ1-5; TRBD1 might be the D (6 bases). The CDR3 loop spans 14 amino acids. Germline loops: CDR1 SGHRS, CDR2 YFSETQ. V gave up 5 bases and J gave up 6 bases, with 15 bases separating them. The CDR3 protein is CASREGVASQPQHF. The DNA of the CDR3 is TGCGCCAGCAGAGAGGGGGTCGCGAGTCAGCCCCAGCATTTT.

This clonotype came up a few times. The chain carries TRBV5-1 and TRBJ2-7; 13 positions agree with TRBD2. CDR3 length: 19 residues. V was pared by 4 bases and J by 4 bases, with 17 bases of the junction left unmatched. The V gene's germline CDR1 is SGHRS and CDR2 YFSETQ. The CDR3 DNA reads TGCGCCAGCAGCCCCGGACTAGCGGGGGCCAACCCCGCTAGTTACGAGCAGTACTTC. It codes for CASSPGLAGANPASYEQYF.

As concerns this clonotype: A much larger clone lies one base from this, so it may be a read error. The chain employs TRBV2 and TRBJ2-5; D remains ambiguous. Gene TRBJ2-7 matches the end of the DNA better, so the J call may be wrong. The length of the CDR3 is 11 residues. Germline V gene sequence: CDR1 SNHLY, CDR2 FYNNEI. Here the CDR3 reads CASREYYEQYF. CDR3 DNA: TGTGCCAGCAGAGAATACTACGAGCAGTACTTC.

This clonotype was observed a few times. Compared with germline, one end of the junction differs, possibly owing to a read error. The CDR3 DNA reads TGCGCCAGCAGTCCACTGGCGGGACAGGGGGGCTACGCCTTC. Its translation is CASSPLAGQGGYAF. The chain joins TRBV5-1 to TRBJ1-2, with 11 bases that match TRBD1. The CDR3 contains 14 residues. The germline CDR1 and CDR2 sequences are SGHRS and YFSETQ. Complete variable domain (other parts from reference TRBV5-1 and TRBJ1-2): KAGVTQTPRYLIKTRGQQVTLSCSPISGHRSVSWYQQTPGQGLQFLFEYFSETQRNKGNFPGRFSGRQFSNSRSEMNVSTLELGDSALYLCASSPLAGQGGYAFGSGTRLTVV.

The chain recombines TRBV12-3 or TRBV12-4 with TRBJ1-1; no clear D. CDR3 length: 13 amino acids. V lost 6 bases, J lost 1 base, and 9 bases lay in between. CDR3 amino acids: CASRGNSNTEAFF. CDR3 DNA sequence: TGTGCCAGCAGGGGGAACTCGAACACTGAAGCTTTCTTT.

This clonotype turned up a few times. The CDR3 nucleotides read TGTGCCATCAGTGGACAGGGGGGCACCGGGGAGCTGTTTTTT. Amino acids: CAISGQGGTGELFF. This chain links TRBV10-3 with TRBJ2-2; TRBD1 aligns across 9 bases. The V gene end was trimmed by 4 bases and the J gene end by 4 bases; junction bases not matched to a gene: 1. CDR1 ENHRY and CDR2 SYGVKD come from the germline V gene. The CDR3 is made up of 14 amino acids.

This clonotype was counted between two and nine times. The chain combines TRBV20-1 with TRBJ2-1; 11 bases map to TRBD2. The J call may be wrong; the DNA end is better matched by TRBJ2-5. Germline V gives CDR1 DFQATT, CDR2 SNEGSKA (reference sequence). The CDR3 extends over 16 amino acids. The CDR3 loop reads CSARLVSGGAVETQYF. The CDR3 coding sequence is TGCAGTGCTAGATTGGTTAGCGGGGGGGCCGTAGAGACCCAGTACTTC.

The V gene is TRBV6-1, the J gene TRBJ1-2; D gene uncertain. The V gene lost 6 bases and the J gene lost 7 bases, with 12 bases spanning the gap. The CDR3 length is 12 residues. CDR1 is MNHNS, CDR2 SASEGT, per germline. The CDR3 region has the DNA TGTGCCAGCAGCCTGAATACCCTTGGCTACACCTTC. This codes for CASSLNTLGYTF.

The CDR3 DNA follows: TGTGCCAGCACCCAGCAGGGAGGACTAGCGAACAATGAGCAGTTCTTC. Its translation: CASTQQGGLANNEQFF. The rearrangement joins TRBV9 to TRBJ2-1; 9 bases align to TRBD2. Trimming took 6 bases from V and 5 from J; bases not matched to a gene: 12. The CDR3 is made up of 16 amino acids. The germline V gene encodes CDR1 SGDLS and CDR2 YYNGEE. The entire variable domain, with the rest obtained from reference TRBV9 and TRBJ2-1, is as follows: DSGVTQTPKHLITATGQRVTLRCSPRSGDLSVYWYQQSLDQGLQFLIQYYNGEERAKGNILERFSAQQFPDLHSELNLSSLELGDSALYFCASTQQGGLANNEQFFGPGTRLTVL.